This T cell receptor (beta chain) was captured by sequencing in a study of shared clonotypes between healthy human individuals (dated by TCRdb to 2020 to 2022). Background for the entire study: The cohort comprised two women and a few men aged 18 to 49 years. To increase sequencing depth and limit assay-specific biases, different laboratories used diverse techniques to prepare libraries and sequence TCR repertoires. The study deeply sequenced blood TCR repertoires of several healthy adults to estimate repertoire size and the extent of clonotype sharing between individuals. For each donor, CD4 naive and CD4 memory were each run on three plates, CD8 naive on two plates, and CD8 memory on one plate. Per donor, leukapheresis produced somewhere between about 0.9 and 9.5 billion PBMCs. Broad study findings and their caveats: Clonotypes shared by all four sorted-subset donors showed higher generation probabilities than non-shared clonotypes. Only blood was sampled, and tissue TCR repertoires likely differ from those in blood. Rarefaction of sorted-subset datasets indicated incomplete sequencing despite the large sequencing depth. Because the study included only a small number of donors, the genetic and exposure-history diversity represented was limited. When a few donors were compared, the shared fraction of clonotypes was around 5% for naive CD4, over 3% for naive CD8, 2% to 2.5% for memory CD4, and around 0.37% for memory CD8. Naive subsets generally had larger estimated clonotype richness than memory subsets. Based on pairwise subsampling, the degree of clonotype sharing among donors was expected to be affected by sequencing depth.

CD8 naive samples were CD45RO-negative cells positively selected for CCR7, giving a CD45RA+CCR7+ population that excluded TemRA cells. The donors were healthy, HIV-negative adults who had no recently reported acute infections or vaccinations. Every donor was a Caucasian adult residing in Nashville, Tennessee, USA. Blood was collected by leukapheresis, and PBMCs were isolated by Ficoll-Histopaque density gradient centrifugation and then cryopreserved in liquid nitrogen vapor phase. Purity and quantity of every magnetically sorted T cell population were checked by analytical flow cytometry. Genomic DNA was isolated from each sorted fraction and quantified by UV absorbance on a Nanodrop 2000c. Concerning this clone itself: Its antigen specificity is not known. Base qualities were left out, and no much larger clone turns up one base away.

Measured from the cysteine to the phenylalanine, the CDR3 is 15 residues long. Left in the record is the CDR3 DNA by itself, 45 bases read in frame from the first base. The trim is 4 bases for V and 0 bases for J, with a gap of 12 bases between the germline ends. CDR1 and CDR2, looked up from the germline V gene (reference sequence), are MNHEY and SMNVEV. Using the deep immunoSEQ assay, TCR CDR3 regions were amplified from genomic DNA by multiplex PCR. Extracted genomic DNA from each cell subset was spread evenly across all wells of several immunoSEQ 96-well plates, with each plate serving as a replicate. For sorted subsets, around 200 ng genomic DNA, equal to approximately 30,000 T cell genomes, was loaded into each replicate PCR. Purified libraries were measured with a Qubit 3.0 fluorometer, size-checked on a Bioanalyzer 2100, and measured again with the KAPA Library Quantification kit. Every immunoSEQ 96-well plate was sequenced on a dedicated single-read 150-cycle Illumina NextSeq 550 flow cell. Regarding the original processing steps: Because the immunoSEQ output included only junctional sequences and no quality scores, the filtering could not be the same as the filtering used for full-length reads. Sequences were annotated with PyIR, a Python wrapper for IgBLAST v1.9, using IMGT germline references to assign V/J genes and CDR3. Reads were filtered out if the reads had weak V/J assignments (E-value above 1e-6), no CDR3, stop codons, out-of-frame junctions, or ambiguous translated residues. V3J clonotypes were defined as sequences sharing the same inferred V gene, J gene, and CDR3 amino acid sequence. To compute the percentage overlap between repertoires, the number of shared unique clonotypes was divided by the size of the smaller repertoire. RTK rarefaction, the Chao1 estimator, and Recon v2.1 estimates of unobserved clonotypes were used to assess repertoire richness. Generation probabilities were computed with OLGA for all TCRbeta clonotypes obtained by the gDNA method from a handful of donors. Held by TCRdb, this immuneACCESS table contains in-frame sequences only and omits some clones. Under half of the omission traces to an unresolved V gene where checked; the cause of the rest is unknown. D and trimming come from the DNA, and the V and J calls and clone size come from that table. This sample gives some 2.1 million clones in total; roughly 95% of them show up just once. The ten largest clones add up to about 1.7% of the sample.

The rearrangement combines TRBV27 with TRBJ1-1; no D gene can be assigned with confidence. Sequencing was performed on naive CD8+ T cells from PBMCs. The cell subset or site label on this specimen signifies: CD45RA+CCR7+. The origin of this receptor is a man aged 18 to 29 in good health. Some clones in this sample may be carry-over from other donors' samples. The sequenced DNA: TGTGCCAGCAGTTCGAAAGGCGGGATGAACACTGAAGCTTTCTTT. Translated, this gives CASSSKGGMNTEAFF.